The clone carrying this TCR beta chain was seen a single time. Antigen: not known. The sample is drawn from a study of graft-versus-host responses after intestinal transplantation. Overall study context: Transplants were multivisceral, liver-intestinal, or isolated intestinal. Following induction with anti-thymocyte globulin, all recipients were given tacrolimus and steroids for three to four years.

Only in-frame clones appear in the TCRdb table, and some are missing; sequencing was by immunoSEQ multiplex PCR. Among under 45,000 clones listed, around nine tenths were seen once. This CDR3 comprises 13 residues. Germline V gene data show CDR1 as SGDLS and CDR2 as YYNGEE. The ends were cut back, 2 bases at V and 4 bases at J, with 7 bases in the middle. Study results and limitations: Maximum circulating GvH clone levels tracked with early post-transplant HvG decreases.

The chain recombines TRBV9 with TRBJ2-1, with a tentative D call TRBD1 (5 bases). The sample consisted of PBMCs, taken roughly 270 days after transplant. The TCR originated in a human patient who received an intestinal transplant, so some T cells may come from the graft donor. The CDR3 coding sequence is TGTGCCAGCAGCGTCGACAGTTACAATGAGCAGTTCTTC. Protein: CASSVDSYNEQFF.